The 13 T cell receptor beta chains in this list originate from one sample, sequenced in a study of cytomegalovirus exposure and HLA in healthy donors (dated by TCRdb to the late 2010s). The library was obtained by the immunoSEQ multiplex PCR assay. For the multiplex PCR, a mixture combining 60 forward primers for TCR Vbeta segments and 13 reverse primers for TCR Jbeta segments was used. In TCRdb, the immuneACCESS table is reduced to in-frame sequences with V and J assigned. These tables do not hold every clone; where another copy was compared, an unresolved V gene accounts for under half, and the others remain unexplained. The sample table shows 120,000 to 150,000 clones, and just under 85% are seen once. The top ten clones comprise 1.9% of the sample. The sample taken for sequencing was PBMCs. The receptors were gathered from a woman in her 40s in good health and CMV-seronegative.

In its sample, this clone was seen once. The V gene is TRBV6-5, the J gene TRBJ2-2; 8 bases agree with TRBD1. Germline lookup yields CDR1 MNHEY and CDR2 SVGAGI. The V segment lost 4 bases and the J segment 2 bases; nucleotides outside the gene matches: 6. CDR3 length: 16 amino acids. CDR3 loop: CASSSQGARNTGELFF. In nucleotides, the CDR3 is TGTGCCAGCAGTTCTCAGGGGGCGCGTAACACCGGGGAGCTGTTTTTT.

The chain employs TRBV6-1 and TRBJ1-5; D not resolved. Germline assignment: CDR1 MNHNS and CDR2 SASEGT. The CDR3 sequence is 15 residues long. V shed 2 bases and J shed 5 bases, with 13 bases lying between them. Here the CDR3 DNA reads TGTGCCAGCAGTGAACCTCGGCAGGTTGATCAGCCCCAGCATTTT. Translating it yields CASSEPRQVDQPQHF.

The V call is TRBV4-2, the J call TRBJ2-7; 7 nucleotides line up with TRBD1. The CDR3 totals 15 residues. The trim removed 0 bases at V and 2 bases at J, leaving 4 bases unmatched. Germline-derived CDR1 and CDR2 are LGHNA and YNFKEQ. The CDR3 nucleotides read TGTGCCAGCAGCCAAGAACAGGGGTGGACCTACGAGCAGTACTTC. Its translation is CASSQEQGWTYEQYF.

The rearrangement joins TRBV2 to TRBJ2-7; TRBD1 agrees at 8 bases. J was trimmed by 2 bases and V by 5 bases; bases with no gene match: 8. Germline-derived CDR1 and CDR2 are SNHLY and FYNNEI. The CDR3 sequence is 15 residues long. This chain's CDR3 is CASSFLDRATYEQYF. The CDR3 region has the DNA TGTGCCAGCAGTTTTCTGGACAGGGCAACCTACGAGCAGTACTTC.

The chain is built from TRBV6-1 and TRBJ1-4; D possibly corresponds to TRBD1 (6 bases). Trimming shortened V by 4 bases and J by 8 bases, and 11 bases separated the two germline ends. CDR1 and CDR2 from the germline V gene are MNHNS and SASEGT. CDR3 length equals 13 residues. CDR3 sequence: CASSGAGEEKLFF. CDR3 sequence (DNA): TGTGCCAGCAGTGGAGCAGGGGAAGAAAAACTGTTTTTT.

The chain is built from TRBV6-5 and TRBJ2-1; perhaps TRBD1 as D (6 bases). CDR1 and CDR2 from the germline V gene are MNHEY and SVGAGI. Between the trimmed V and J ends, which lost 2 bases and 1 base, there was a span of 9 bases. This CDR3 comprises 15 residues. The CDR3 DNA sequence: TGTGCCAGCAGTTACGACAGGAGTTCCTACAATGAGCAGTTCTTC. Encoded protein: CASSYDRSSYNEQFF.

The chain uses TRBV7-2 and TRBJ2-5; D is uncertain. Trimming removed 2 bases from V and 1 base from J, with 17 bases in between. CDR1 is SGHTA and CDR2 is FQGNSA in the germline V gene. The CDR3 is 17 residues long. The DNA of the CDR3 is TGTGCCAGCAGCTTAACATGGGCCAGCTTTTTCCAAGAGACCCAGTACTTC. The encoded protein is CASSLTWASFFQETQYF.

This chain's CDR3 is CASSRGQSNTEAFF. The CDR3 region has the DNA TGTGCCAGCAGCCGAGGACAGTCGAACACTGAAGCTTTCTTT. This chain connects TRBV6-1 to TRBJ1-1; a weak D match, TRBD1 (6 bases). CDR1 MNHNS and CDR2 SASEGT come from the germline V gene. V was clipped by 6 bases and J by 1 base, with 12 bases between them. This CDR3 spans 14 amino acids.

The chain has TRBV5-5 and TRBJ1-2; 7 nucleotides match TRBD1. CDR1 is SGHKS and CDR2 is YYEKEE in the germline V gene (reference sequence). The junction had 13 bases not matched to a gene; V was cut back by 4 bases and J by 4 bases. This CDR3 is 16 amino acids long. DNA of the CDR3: TGTGCCAGCAGCCCCCAGGGACAGTCTTTTGGCTATGGCTACACCTTC. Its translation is CASSPQGQSFGYGYTF.

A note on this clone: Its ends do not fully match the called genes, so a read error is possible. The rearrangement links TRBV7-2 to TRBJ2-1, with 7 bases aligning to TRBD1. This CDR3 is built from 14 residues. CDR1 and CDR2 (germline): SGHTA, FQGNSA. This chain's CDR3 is CVSSLTGTYNEQFF. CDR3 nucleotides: TGTGTCAGCAGCTTGACAGGGACCTACAATGAGCAGTTCTTC. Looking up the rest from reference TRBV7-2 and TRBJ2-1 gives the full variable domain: GAGVSQSPSNKVTEKGKDVELRCDPISGHTALYWYRQSLGQGLEFLIYFQGNSAPDKSGLPSDRFSAERTGGSVSTLTIQRTQQEDSAVYLCVSSLTGTYNEQFFGPGTRLTVL.

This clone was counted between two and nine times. CDR3 loop: CASSLGGSWDEQFF. CDR3 in DNA: TGTGCCAGCAGCTTAGGCGGGAGTTGGGATGAGCAGTTCTTC. This chain uses TRBV7-9 with TRBJ2-1, with 7 bases identical to TRBD2. CDR1 is SEHNR and CDR2 is FQNEAQ in the germline V gene (reference sequence). J gave up 8 bases and V 1 base, and 5 bases lay outside the gene matches. The CDR3 is made up of 14 amino acids.

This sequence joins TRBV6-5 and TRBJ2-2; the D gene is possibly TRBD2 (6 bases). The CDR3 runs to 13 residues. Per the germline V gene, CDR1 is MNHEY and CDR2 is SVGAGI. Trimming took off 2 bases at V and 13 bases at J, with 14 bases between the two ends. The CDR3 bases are TGTGCCAGCAGTTACCGGGACTCCCCGCGGCTGTTTTTT. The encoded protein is CASSYRDSPRLFF.

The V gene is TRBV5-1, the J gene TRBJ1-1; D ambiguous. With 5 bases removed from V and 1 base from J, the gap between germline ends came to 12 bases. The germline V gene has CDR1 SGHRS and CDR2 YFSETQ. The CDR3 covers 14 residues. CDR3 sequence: CASRQNTGNTEAFF. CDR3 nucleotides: TGCGCCAGCAGACAAAATACGGGGAACACTGAAGCTTTCTTT.